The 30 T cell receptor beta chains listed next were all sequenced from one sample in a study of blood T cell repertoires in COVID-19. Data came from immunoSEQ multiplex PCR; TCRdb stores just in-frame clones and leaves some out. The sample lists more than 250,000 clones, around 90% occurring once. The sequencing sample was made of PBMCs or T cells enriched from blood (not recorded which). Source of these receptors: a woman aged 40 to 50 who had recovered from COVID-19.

This CDR3 reads CASSIFFQNEQYF. The CDR3 DNA is TGTGCCAGTAGTATCTTTTTCCAGAACGAGCAGTACTTC. The chain couples TRBV19 to TRBJ2-7; D is unresolved. CDR1 is LNHDA, CDR2 SQIVND, per germline (reference sequence). The CDR3 extends over 13 amino acids. Trimming removed 3 bases at V and 5 bases at J, with 11 bases between.

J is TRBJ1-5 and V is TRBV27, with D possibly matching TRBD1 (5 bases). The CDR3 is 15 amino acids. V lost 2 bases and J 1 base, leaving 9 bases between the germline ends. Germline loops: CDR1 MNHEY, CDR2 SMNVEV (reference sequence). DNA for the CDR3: TGTGCCAGCAGTTTAGAGGGACTCAGCAATCAGCCCCAGCATTTT. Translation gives CASSLEGLSNQPQHF.

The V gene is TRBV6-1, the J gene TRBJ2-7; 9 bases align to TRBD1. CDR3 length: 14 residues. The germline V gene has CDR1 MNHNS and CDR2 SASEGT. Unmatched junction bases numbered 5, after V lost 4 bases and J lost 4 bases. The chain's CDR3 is CASSGTGGVYEQYF. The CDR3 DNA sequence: TGTGCCAGCAGTGGAACAGGGGGCGTTTACGAGCAGTACTTC.

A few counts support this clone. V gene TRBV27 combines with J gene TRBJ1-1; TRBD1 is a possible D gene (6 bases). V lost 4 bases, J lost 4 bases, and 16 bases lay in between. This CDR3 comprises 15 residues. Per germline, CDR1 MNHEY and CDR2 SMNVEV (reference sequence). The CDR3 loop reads CASSSSYRETTEAFF. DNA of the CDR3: TGTGCCAGCAGTTCCAGCTACAGGGAGACCACTGAAGCTTTCTTT.

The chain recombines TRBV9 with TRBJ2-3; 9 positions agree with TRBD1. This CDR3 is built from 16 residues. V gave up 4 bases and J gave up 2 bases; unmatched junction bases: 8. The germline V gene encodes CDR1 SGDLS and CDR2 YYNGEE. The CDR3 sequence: CASSTRDRAFTDTQYF. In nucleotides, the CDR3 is TGTGCCAGCAGCACTCGGGACAGGGCTTTCACAGATACGCAGTATTTT.

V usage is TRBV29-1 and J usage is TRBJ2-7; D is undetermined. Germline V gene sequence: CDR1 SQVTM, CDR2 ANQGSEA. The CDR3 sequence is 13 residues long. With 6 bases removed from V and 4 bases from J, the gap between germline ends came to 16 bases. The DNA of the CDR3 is TGCAGCGTGATACCTCTAGTCGGGTACGAGCAGTACTTC. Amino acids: CSVIPLVGYEQYF.

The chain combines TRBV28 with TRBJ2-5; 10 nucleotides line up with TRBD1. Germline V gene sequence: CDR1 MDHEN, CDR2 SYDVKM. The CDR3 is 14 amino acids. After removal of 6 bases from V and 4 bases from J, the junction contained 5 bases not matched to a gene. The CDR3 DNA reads TGTGCCAGCAGCCGGGACAGGGGCCCAGAGACCCAGTACTTC. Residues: CASSRDRGPETQYF.

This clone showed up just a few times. Here the CDR3 reads CASSLASPTSGMGYEQYF. The CDR3 DNA follows: TGTGCCAGCAGCCTTGCTTCCCCGACTAGCGGGATGGGCTACGAGCAGTACTTC. The chain has TRBV7-2 and TRBJ2-7; 11 bases match TRBD2. After removal of 5 bases from V and 3 bases from J, the junction contained 15 bases not matched to a gene. This CDR3 is built from 18 residues. The germline gives CDR1 SGHTA, CDR2 FQGNSA.

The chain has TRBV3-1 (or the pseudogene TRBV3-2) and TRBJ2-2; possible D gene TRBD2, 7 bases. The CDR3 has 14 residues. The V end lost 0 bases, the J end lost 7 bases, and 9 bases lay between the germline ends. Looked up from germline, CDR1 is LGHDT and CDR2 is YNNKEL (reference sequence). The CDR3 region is CASSQEGGDGELFF. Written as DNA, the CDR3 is TGTGCCAGCAGCCAAGAAGGGGGGGACGGGGAGCTGTTTTTT.

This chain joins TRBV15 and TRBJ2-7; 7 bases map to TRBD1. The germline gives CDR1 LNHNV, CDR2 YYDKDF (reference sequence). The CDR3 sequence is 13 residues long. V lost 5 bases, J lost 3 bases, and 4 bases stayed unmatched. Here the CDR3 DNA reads TGTGCCACCAGCCAGACAGGGAGCTACGAGCAGTACTTC. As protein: CATSQTGSYEQYF.

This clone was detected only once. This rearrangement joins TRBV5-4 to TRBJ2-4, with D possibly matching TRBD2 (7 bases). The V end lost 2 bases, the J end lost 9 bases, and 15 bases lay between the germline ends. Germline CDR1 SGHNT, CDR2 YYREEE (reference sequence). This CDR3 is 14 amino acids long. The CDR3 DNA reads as TGTGCCAGCAGCTTAGGGGGGAGGGATAGCATTCAGTACTTC. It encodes CASSLGGRDSIQYF.

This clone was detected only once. CDR3 coding DNA: TGTGCCAGCGAGAGACAGGGTCACCCCTACGAGCAGTACTTC. Translated: CASERQGHPYEQYF. J is TRBJ2-7 and V is TRBV28; 7 nucleotides align to TRBD1. CDR3 size: 14 residues. Germline CDR1 and CDR2: MDHEN and SYDVKM. Trimming took 8 bases from V and 2 from J; bases not matched to a gene: 9.

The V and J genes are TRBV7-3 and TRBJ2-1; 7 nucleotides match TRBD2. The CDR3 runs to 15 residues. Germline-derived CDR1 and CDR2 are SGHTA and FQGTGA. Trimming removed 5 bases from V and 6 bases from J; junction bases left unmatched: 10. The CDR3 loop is CASSIAGLGGNEQFF. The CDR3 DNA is TGTGCCAGCAGCATAGCGGGCCTTGGGGGCAATGAGCAGTTCTTC.

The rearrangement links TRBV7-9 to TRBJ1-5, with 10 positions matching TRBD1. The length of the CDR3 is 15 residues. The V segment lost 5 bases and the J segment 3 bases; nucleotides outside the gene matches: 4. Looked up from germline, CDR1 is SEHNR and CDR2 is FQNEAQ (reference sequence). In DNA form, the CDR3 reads TGTGCCAGCAGCACCGGGACAGGGGACAATCAGCCCCAGCATTTT. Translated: CASSTGTGDNQPQHF. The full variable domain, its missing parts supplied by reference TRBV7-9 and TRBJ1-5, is DTGVSQNPRHKITKRGQNVTFRCDPISEHNRLYWYRQTLGQGPEFLTYFQNEAQLEKSRLLSDRFSAERPKGSFSTLEIQRTEQGDSAMYLCASSTGTGDNQPQHFGDGTRLSIL.

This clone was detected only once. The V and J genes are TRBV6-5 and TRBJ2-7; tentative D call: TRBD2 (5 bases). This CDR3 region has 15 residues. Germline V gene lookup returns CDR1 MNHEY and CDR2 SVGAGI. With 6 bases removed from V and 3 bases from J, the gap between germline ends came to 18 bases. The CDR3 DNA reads TGTGCCAGCAGGCCCGACGAGGGATCTTTCTACGAGCAGTACTTC. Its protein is CASRPDEGSFYEQYF.

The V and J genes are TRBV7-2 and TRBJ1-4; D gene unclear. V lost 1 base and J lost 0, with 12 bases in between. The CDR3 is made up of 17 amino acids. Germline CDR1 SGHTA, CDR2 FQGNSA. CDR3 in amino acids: CASSLGPGRSTNEKLFF. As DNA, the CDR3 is TGTGCCAGCAGCTTAGGACCCGGGAGGTCAACTAATGAAAAACTGTTTTTT. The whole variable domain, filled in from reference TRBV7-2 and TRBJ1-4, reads GAGVSQSPSNKVTEKGKDVELRCDPISGHTALYWYRQSLGQGLEFLIYFQGNSAPDKSGLPSDRFSAERTGGSVSTLTIQRTQQEDSAVYLCASSLGPGRSTNEKLFFGSGTQLSVL.

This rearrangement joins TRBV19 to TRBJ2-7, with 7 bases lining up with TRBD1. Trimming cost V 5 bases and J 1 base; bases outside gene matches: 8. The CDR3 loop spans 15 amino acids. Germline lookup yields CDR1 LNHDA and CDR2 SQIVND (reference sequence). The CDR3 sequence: CASSPRQGTSYEQYF. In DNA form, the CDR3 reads TGTGCCAGTAGTCCTAGACAGGGAACGTCCTACGAGCAGTACTTC. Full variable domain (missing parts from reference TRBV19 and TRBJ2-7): DGGITQSPKYLFRKEGQNVTLSCEQNLNHDAMYWYRQDPGQGLRLIYYSQIVNDFQKGDIAEGYSVSREKKESFPLTVTSAQKNPTAFYLCASSPRQGTSYEQYFGPGTRLTVT.

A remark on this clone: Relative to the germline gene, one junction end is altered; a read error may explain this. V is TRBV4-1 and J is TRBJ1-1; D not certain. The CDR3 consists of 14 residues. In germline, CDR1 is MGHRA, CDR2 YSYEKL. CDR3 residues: CASSQDPSNSEAFF. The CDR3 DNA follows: TGCGCCAGCAGCCAAGATCCGTCGAACAGTGAAGCTTTCTTT.

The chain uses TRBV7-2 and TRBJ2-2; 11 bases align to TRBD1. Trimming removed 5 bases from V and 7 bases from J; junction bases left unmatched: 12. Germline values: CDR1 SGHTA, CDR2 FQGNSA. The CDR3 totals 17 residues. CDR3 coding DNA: TGTGCCAGCAGCCGCCGGACAGGGGGCTCGTTCGTCGGGGAGCTGTTTTTT. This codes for CASSRRTGGSFVGELFF. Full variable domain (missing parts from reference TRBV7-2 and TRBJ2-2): GAGVSQSPSNKVTEKGKDVELRCDPISGHTALYWYRQSLGQGLEFLIYFQGNSAPDKSGLPSDRFSAERTGGSVSTLTIQRTQQEDSAVYLCASSRRTGGSFVGELFFGEGSRLTVL.

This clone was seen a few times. The CDR3: CASSIQTGGVYNSPLHF. In DNA form, the CDR3 reads TGTGCCAGCAGCATTCAGACAGGGGGGGTCTATAATTCACCCCTCCACTTT. The chain joins TRBV7-2 to TRBJ1-6; 9 bases map to TRBD1. The CDR3 is 17 residues long. The V and J ends lost 5 bases and 3 bases, in that order; junction bases with no gene match: 8. Germline V gene data show CDR1 as SGHTA and CDR2 as FQGNSA. Full variable domain (outside the CDR3, taken from reference TRBV7-2 and TRBJ1-6): GAGVSQSPSNKVTEKGKDVELRCDPISGHTALYWYRQSLGQGLEFLIYFQGNSAPDKSGLPSDRFSAERTGGSVSTLTIQRTQQEDSAVYLCASSIQTGGVYNSPLHFGNGTRLTVT.

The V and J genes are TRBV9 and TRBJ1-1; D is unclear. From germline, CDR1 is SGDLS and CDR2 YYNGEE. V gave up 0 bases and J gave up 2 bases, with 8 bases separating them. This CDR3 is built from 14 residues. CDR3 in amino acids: CASSVGSRNTEAFF. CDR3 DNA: TGTGCCAGCAGCGTAGGCAGTCGTAACACTGAAGCTTTCTTT.

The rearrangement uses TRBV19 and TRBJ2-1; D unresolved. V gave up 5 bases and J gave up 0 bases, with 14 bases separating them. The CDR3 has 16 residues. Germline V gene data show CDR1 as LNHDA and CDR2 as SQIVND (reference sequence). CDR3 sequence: CASSLYNQASYNEQFF. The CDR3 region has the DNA TGTGCCAGTAGTCTGTACAACCAGGCCTCCTACAATGAGCAGTTCTTC.

CDR3 residues: CASSSIGGYSYNEQFF. In nucleotides, the CDR3 is TGTGCCAGCAGCTCGATTGGGGGCTATTCCTACAATGAGCAGTTCTTC. The rearrangement uses TRBV7-2 and TRBJ2-1; D perhaps matches TRBD1 (6 bases). V shed 4 bases and J shed 1 base, with 14 bases lying between them. The CDR3 is 16 residues long. Germline V CDR1 and CDR2: SGHTA, FQGNSA. The full variable domain, with the rest looked up from reference TRBV7-2 and TRBJ2-1, is GAGVSQSPSNKVTEKGKDVELRCDPISGHTALYWYRQSLGQGLEFLIYFQGNSAPDKSGLPSDRFSAERTGGSVSTLTIQRTQQEDSAVYLCASSSIGGYSYNEQFFGPGTRLTVL.

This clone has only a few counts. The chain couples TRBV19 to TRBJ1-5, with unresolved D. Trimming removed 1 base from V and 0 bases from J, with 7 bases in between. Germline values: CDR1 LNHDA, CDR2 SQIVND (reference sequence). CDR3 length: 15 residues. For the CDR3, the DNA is TGTGCCAGTAGTATAGGACACCTTAGCAATCAGCCCCAGCATTTT. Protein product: CASSIGHLSNQPQHF.

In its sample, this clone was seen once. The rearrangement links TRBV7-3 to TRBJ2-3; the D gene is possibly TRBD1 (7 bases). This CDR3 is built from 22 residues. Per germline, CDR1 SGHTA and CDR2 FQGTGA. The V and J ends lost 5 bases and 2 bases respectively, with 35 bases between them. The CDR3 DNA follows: TGTGCCAGCAGCCCAACCCCTCGGTGGGCCCTTTCCGGCGGGACAGTCACAGATACGCAGTATTTT. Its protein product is CASSPTPRWALSGGTVTDTQYF.

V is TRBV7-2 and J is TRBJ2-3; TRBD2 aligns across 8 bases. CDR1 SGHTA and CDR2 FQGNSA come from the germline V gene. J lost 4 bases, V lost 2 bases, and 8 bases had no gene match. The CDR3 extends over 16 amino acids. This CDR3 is CASSLSGGFNADTQYF. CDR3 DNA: TGTGCCAGCAGCTTATCGGGAGGGTTTAATGCAGATACGCAGTATTTT.

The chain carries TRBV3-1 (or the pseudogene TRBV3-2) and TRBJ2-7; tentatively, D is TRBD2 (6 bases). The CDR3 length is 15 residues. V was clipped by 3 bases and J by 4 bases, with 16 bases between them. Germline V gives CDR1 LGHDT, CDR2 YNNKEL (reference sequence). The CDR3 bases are TGTGCCAGCAGCCACACCGGGACTGCCCGTTACGAGCAGTACTTC. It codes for CASSHTGTARYEQYF.

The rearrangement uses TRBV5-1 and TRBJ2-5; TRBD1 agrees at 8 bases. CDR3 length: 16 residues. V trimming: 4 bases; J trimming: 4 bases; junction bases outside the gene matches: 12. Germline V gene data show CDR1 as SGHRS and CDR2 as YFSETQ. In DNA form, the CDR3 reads TGCGCCAGCAGCCCTGAGACAGGGGTATTCGGAGAGACCCAGTACTTC. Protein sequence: CASSPETGVFGETQYF.

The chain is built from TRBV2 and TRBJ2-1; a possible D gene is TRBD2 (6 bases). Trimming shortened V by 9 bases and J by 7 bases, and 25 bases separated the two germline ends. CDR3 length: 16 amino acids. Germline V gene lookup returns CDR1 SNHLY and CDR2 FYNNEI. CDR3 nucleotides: TGTGCCAGTCTCCCGGGTAGCCGGGGGAGCGGGAATGAGCAGTTCTTC. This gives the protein CASLPGSRGSGNEQFF.

This chain's CDR3 is CASKTQRGFYEQYF. Here the CDR3 DNA reads TGTGCCAGCAAAACCCAGCGGGGGTTCTACGAGCAGTACTTC. The chain recombines TRBV28 with TRBJ2-7; 8 bases are a match to TRBD2. The CDR3 is made up of 14 amino acids. Germline V gene data show CDR1 as MDHEN and CDR2 as SYDVKM. V lost 7 bases, J lost 3 bases, and 8 bases stayed unmatched.